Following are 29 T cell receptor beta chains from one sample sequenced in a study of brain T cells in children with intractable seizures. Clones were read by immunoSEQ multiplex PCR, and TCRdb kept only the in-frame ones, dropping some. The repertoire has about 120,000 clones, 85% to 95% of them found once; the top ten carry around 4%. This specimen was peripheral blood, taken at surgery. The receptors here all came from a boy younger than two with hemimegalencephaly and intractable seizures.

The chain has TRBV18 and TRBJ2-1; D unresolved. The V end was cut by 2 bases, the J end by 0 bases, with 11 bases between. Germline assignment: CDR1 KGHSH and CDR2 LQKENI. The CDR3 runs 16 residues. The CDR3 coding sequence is TGTGCCAGCTCACCATTGAGGCGAGACTCCTACAATGAGCAGTTCTTC. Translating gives CASSPLRRDSYNEQFF.

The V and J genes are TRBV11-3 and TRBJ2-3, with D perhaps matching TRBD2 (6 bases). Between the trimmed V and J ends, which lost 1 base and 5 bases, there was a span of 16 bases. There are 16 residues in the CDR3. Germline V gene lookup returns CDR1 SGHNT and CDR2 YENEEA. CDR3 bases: TGTGCCAGCAGCTTAGGCTATCCCGGGGGTGGAGATACGCAGTATTTT. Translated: CASSLGYPGGGDTQYF.

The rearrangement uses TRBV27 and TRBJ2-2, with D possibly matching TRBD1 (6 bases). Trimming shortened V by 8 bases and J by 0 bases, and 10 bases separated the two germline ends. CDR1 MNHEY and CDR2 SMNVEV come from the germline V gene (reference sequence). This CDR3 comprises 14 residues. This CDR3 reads CASGHRANTGELFF. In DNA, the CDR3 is TGTGCCAGCGGACACAGGGCGAACACCGGGGAGCTGTTTTTT.

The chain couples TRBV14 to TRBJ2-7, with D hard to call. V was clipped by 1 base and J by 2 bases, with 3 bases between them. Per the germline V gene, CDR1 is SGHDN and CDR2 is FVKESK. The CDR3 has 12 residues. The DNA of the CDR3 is TGTGCCAGCAGCCAAGCCGCCTACGAGCAGTACTTC. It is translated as CASSQAAYEQYF.

The CDR3 DNA reads TGTGCCAGCAGCGCTTACAGGGGTCAGTCCTACAATGAGCAGTTCTTC. It yields the protein CASSAYRGQSYNEQFF. This rearrangement joins TRBV11-2 to TRBJ2-1; the match to TRBD1 covers 7 bases. The CDR3 is 16 amino acids. With 5 bases clipped from V and 1 base from J, the junction kept 8 bases outside the gene matches. Looked up from germline, CDR1 is SGHAT and CDR2 is FQNNGV.

The CDR3 region is CASSLMGAETQYF. The CDR3 nucleotides are TGTGCCAGCAGCTTGATGGGGGCAGAGACCCAGTACTTC. The chain couples TRBV5-5 to TRBJ2-5; TRBD1 is a possible D gene (6 bases). V was clipped by 1 base and J by 4 bases, with 8 bases between them. The CDR3 contains 13 residues. CDR1 is SGHKS, CDR2 YYEKEE, per germline (reference sequence). The full variable domain, in which reference TRBV5-5 and TRBJ2-5 provide the parts outside the CDR3, is DAGVTQSPTHLIKTRGQQVTLRCSPISGHKSVSWYQQVLGQGPQFIFQYYEKEERGRGNFPDRFSARQFPNYSSELNVNALLLGDSALYLCASSLMGAETQYFGPGTRLLVL.

The CDR3 bases are TGTGCCAGCACCCGGGGATGGCATGAGTACGAGCAGTACTTC. Its translation is CASTRGWHEYEQYF. The V call is TRBV6-4, the J call TRBJ2-7; D perhaps matches TRBD2 (5 bases). The CDR3 runs 14 residues. V was pared by 7 bases and J by 4 bases, with 17 bases between. Germline V CDR1 and CDR2: MRHNA, SNTAGT.

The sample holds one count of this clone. In DNA form, the CDR3 reads TGTGCCAGCAGTCCTTCCGGGACTGTGTACGAAAAACTGTTTTTT. This codes for CASSPSGTVYEKLFF. This chain uses TRBV27 with TRBJ1-4, with D possibly matching TRBD1 (5 bases). This CDR3 comprises 15 residues. CDR1 and CDR2 from the germline V gene are MNHEY and SMNVEV (reference sequence). Trimming cost V 5 bases and J 8 bases, with 18 bases left between them.

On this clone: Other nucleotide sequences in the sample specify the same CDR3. CDR3 nucleotide sequence: TGTGCCAGCTCGCCAGAAGAGACCCAGTACTTC. The encoded protein is CASSPEETQYF. This chain connects TRBV18 to TRBJ2-5, with D unclear. The V and J ends lost 6 bases and 3 bases respectively, with 5 bases between them. Germline V lookup: CDR1 KGHSH, CDR2 LQKENI. The CDR3 is 11 amino acids.

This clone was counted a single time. CDR3 sequence (DNA): TGCGCCAGCAGCCAAGACCCAGGGTACCGCACAGATACGCAGTATTTT. Translating it yields CASSQDPGYRTDTQYF. The chain carries TRBV4-1 and TRBJ2-3, with D possibly being TRBD1 (5 bases). CDR1 MGHRA and CDR2 YSYEKL come from the germline V gene. The germline V and J ends were trimmed by 0 bases and 1 base, with 11 bases remaining between them. The CDR3 contains 16 residues.

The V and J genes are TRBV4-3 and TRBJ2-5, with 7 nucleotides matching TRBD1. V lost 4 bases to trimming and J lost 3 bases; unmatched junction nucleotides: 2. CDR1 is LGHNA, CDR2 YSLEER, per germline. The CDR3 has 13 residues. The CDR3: CASSLDREETQYF. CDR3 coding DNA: TGCGCCAGCAGCCTCGACAGGGAAGAGACCCAGTACTTC.

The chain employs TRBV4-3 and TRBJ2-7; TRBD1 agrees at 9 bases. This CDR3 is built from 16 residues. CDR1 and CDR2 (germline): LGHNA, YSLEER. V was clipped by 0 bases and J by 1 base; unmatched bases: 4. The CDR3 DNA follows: TGCGCCAGCAGCCAAGATCTCGGGACAGGGTCCTACGAGCAGTACTTC. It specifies CASSQDLGTGSYEQYF.

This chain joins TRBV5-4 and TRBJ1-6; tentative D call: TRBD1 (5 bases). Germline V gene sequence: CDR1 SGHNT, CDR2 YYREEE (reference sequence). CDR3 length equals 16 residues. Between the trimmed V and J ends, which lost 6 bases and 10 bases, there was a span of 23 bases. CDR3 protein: CASKSNQGGEGSPLHF. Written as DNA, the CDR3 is TGTGCCAGCAAGTCCAACCAGGGTGGGGAGGGATCACCCCTCCACTTT.

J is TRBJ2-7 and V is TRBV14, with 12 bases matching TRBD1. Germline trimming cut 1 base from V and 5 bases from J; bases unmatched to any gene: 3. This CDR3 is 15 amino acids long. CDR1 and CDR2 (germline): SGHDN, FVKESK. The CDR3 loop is CASSQVGTGGHEQYF. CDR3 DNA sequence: TGTGCCAGCAGCCAAGTCGGGACAGGGGGCCACGAGCAGTACTTC.

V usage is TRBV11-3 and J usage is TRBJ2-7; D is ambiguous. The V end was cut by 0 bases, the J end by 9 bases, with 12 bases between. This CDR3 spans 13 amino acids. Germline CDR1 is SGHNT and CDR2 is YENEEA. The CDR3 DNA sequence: TGTGCCAGCAGCTTAGATCCGGAGCAACGGCAGTACTTC. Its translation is CASSLDPEQRQYF.

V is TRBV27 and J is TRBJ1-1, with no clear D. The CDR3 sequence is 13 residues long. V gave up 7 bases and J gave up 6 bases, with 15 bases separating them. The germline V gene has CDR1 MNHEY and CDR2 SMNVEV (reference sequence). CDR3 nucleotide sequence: TGTGCCAGCAAATTCCCCGGGAGGGCTGAAGCTTTCTTT. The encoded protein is CASKFPGRAEAFF.

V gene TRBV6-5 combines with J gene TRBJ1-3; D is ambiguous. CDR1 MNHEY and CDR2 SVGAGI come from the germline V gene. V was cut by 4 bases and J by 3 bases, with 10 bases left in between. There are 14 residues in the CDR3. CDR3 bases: TGTGCCAGCAGTTCTTGGGGTGGTGGAAACACCATATATTTT. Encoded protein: CASSSWGGGNTIYF.

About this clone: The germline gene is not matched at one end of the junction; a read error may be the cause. As DNA, the CDR3 is TGTGCCAGCAGCCGTCAGGGGGCGGCCTACAATGGGCAGTTCTTC. It specifies CASSRQGAAYNGQFF. The genes are TRBV7-9 and TRBJ2-1; 8 positions match TRBD1. Germline assignment: CDR1 SEHNR and CDR2 FQNEAQ (reference sequence). CDR3 length: 15 residues.

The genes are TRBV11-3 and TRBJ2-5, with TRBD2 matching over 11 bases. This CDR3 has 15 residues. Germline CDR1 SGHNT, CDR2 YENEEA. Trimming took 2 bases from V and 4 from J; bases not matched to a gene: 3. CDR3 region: CASSLIAGGPETQYF. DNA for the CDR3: TGTGCCAGCAGCTTAATAGCGGGAGGGCCAGAGACCCAGTACTTC.

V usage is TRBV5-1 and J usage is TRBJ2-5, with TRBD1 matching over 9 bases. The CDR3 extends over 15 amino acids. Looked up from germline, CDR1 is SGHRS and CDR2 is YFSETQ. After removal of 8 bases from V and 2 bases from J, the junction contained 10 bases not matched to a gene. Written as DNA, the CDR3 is TGCGCCAGTGAGCCTACCGGGACAGGGCAAGAGACCCAGTACTTC. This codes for CASEPTGTGQETQYF.

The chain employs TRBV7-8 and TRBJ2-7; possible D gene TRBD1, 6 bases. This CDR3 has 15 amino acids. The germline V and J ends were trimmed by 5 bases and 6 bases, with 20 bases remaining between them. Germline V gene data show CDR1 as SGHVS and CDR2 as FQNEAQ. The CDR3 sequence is CASSPHASLRGEQYF. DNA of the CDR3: TGTGCCAGCAGCCCCCATGCTTCTCTCAGGGGCGAGCAGTACTTC. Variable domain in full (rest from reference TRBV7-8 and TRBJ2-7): GAGVSQSPRYKVAKRGQDVALRCDPISGHVSLFWYQQALGQGPEFLTYFQNEAQLDKSGLPSDRFFAERPEGSVSTLKIQRTQQEDSAVYLCASSPHASLRGEQYFGPGTRLTVT.

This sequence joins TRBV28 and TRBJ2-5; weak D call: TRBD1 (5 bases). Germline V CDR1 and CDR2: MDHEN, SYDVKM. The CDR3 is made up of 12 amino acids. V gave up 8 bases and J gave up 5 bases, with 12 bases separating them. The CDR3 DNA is TGTGCCAGCCGTTCAGGGCACGAGACCCAGTACTTC. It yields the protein CASRSGHETQYF.

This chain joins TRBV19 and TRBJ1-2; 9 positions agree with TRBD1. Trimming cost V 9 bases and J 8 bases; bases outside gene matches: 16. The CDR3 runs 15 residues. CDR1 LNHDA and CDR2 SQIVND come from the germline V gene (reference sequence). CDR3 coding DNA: TGTGCCAGCCTGGGACAGGGTCGACTGCAGGAAGGCTACACCTTC. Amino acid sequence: CASLGQGRLQEGYTF. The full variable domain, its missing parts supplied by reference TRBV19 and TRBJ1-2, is DGGITQSPKYLFRKEGQNVTLSCEQNLNHDAMYWYRQDPGQGLRLIYYSQIVNDFQKGDIAEGYSVSREKKESFPLTVTSAQKNPTAFYLCASLGQGRLQEGYTFGSGTRLTVV.

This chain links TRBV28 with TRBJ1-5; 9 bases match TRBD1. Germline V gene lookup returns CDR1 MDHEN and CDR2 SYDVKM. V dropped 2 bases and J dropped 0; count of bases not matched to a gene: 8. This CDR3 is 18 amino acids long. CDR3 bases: TGTGCCAGCAGTTTAGAGGGACAGGGTAAGTATAGCAATCAGCCCCAGCATTTT. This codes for CASSLEGQGKYSNQPQHF.

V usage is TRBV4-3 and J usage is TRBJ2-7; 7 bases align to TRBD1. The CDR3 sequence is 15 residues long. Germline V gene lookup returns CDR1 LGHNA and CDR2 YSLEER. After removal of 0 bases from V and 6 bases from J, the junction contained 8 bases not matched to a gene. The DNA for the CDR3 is TGCGCCAGCAGCCAAGAGTTCGACAGGGCGAGCGAGCAGTACTTC. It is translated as CASSQEFDRASEQYF.

Here the CDR3 reads CASSLPTSGRSLSYEQYF. Here the CDR3 DNA reads TGTGCCAGCAGCTTACCGACTAGCGGGAGGTCCCTCTCCTACGAGCAGTACTTC. The chain links TRBV7-9 to TRBJ2-7; 13 bases line up with TRBD2. V was clipped by 2 bases and J by 0 bases; unmatched bases: 7. This CDR3 spans 18 amino acids. CDR1 and CDR2 from the germline V gene are SEHNR and FQNEAQ (reference sequence).

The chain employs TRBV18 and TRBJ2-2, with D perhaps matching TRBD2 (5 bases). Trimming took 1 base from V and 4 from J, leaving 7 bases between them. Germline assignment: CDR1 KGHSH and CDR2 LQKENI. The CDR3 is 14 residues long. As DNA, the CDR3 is TGTGCCAGCTCACCACGGACTGGCACCGGGGAGCTGTTTTTT. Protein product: CASSPRTGTGELFF.

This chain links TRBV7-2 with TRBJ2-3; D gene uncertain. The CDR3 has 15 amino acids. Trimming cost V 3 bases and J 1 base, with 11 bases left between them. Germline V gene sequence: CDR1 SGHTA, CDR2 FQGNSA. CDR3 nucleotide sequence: TGTGCCAGCAGCTTTTTGGGGTTGGGCACAGATACGCAGTATTTT. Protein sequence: CASSFLGLGTDTQYF.

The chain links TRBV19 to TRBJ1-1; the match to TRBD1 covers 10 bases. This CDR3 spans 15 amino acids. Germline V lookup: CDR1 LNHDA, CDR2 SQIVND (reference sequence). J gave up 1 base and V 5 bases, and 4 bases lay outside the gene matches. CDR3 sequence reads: CASSPRTGGNTEAFF. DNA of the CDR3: TGTGCCAGTAGTCCCCGGACAGGGGGGAACACTGAAGCTTTCTTT.